Shown below are 26 T cell receptor beta chains from a single sample sequenced in a study of early T cells in non-severe SARS-CoV-2 infection. TCRdb re-called the 5' RACE reads through MiXCR, storing one row per CDR3 protein. The data hold 90,000 to 120,000 distinct CDR3 sequences, with 9% to 14% observed a single time. The specimen was whole blood. The receptors here all came from an adult who was a healthcare worker with PCR-confirmed SARS-CoV-2 infection or an uninfected control (not recorded which).

The table lists this clonotype with a few counts. At one of its ends the junction is not consistent with the germline gene, which may arise from a read error. J is TRBJ1-3 and V is TRBV2; D is uncertain. Germline lookup yields CDR1 SNHLY and CDR2 FYNNEI. This CDR3 has 12 residues. The CDR3 region is CASREAGNTIYF. The CDR3 DNA reads as TGTGCCAGCCGTGAGGCCGGAAACACCATATATTTT.

J is TRBJ2-3 and V is TRBV7-3; 8 positions match TRBD2. The CDR3 spans 16 residues. Looked up from germline, CDR1 is SGHTA and CDR2 is FQGTGA. The V and J ends lost 5 bases and 1 base, in that order; junction bases with no gene match: 8. The CDR3 loop reads CASSPRGSGGTDTQYF. Written as DNA, the CDR3 is TGTGCCAGCAGCCCCCGCGGTAGCGGGGGCACAGATACGCAGTATTTT.

DNA for the CDR3: TGCAGTGCTAGCCTAAGGGGTGGGTATGGCTACACCTTC. Its protein product is CSASLRGGYGYTF. V is TRBV20-1 and J is TRBJ1-2; D is perhaps TRBD1 (5 bases). This CDR3 contains 13 residues. Per the germline V gene, CDR1 is DFQATT and CDR2 is SNEGSKA (reference sequence). V gave up 3 bases and J gave up 5 bases, with 13 bases separating them.

V and J are TRBV10-3 and TRBJ2-2; the D gene is possibly TRBD2 (6 bases). Per the germline V gene, CDR1 is ENHRY and CDR2 is SYGVKD. V lost 4 bases, J lost 2 bases, and 11 bases lay in between. This CDR3 has 15 residues. CDR3 DNA: TGTGCCATCAGTGGGGGGACTGTTAACACCGGGGAGCTGTTTTTT. It is translated as CAISGGTVNTGELFF.

Concerning this clonotype itself: This may arise from a read error, as a much more abundant clone is one base away. The chain is built from TRBV28 and TRBJ2-5; D remains unclear. The CDR3 is 11 residues long. The V end lost 4 bases, the J end lost 4 bases, and 4 bases lay between the germline ends. Per germline, CDR1 MDHEN and CDR2 SYDVKM. This CDR3 reads CASSYLETQYF. The DNA for the CDR3 is TGTGCCAGCAGTTACCTAGAGACCCAGTACTTC.

The V and J genes are TRBV9 and TRBJ2-5; D is unresolved. V lost 0 bases and J 1 base, leaving 4 bases between the germline ends. CDR1 and CDR2 from the germline V gene are SGDLS and YYNGEE. The CDR3 loop spans 13 amino acids. The CDR3 nucleotides are TGTGCCAGCAGCGTAGGTATCCAAGAGACCCAGTACTTC. This sequence encodes CASSVGIQETQYF.

This clonotype showed up just a few times. This chain joins TRBV6-5 and TRBJ2-3; 7 nucleotides agree with TRBD2. V was pared by 6 bases and J by 2 bases, with 11 bases of the junction left unmatched. The CDR3 sequence is 16 residues long. Germline assignment: CDR1 MNHEY and CDR2 SVGAGI. The CDR3 loop is CASSLTGGIHTDTQYF. The CDR3 DNA reads as TGTGCCAGCAGCCTGACCGGGGGGATACACACAGATACGCAGTATTTT.

This clonotype was seen repeatedly, ten times or more. The gene calls are TRBV28 and TRBJ1-2, with D unresolved. Trimming left V 4 bases short and J 8 bases short, with 20 bases between. The germline CDR1 and CDR2 sequences are MDHEN and SYDVKM. The CDR3 sequence is 15 residues long. CDR3 in DNA: TGTGCCAGCAGTTCCCCCTCAGGAAACCTGAGGGGCTACACCTTC. Translated: CASSSPSGNLRGYTF.

Only a few counts were recorded for this clonotype. V gene TRBV10-3 combines with J gene TRBJ2-7, with unresolved D. This CDR3 is built from 14 residues. V lost 6 bases, J lost 2 bases, and 14 bases lay in between. CDR1 and CDR2 from the germline V gene are ENHRY and SYGVKD. The CDR3 sequence is CAIRFEEGPYEQYF. CDR3 nucleotide sequence: TGTGCCATCAGGTTCGAGGAAGGTCCCTACGAGCAGTACTTC.

The CDR3 DNA reads as TGTGCCAGCAGCTTGATGGTGAACACTGAAGCTTTCTTT. This translates into CASSLMVNTEAFF. The chain couples TRBV5-4 to TRBJ1-1; D is ambiguous. The CDR3 runs 13 residues. The germline V gene has CDR1 SGHNT and CDR2 YYREEE (reference sequence). Trimming stripped 1 base from V and 0 bases from J, with 4 bases between.

Many counts were recorded for this clonotype. V is TRBV29-1 and J is TRBJ1-1; no firm D call. Germline loops: CDR1 SQVTM, CDR2 ANQGSEA. Trimming stripped 3 bases from V and 1 base from J, with 9 bases between. The CDR3 contains 13 residues. CDR3 amino acids: CSVEVGGNTEAFF. The CDR3 DNA follows: TGCAGCGTTGAGGTTGGTGGGAACACTGAAGCTTTCTTT. Complete variable domain (other parts from reference TRBV29-1 and TRBJ1-1): SAVISQKPSRDICQRGTSLTIQCQVDSQVTMMFWYRQQPGQSLTLIATANQGSEATYESGFVIDKFPISRPNLTFSTLTVSNMSPEDSSIYLCSVEVGGNTEAFFGQGTRLTVV.

The gene calls are TRBV20-1 and TRBJ2-3; the match to TRBD2 covers 8 bases. The CDR3 sequence is 13 residues long. V trimming: 3 bases; J trimming: 4 bases; junction bases outside the gene matches: 3. Germline V CDR1 and CDR2: DFQATT, SNEGSKA (reference sequence). For the CDR3, the DNA is TGCAGTGCTAGGGGCGGGGGGCCAGATACGCAGTATTTT. The encoded protein is CSARGGGPDTQYF.

The chain links TRBV6-6 to TRBJ1-2; a weak D match, TRBD1 (5 bases). CDR3 length: 13 residues. The ends were cut back, 5 bases at V and 2 bases at J, with 9 bases in the middle. Germline CDR1 MNHNY, CDR2 SVGAGI (reference sequence). The CDR3 sequence is CASSRDSNYGYTF. The CDR3 DNA is TGTGCCAGCAGTCGTGACAGCAACTATGGCTACACCTTC.

V usage is TRBV14 and J usage is TRBJ2-7; perhaps TRBD2 as D (5 bases). The CDR3 is made up of 15 amino acids. In germline, CDR1 is SGHDN, CDR2 FVKESK. Trimming removed 5 bases at V and 0 bases at J, with 14 bases between. CDR3 in DNA: TGTGCCAGCAGCAGAGGCGGACTGATCTCCTACGAGCAGTACTTC. This translates into CASSRGGLISYEQYF.

This clonotype was found once. The chain couples TRBV27 to TRBJ1-1, with D tentatively TRBD1 (6 bases). The germline V gene encodes CDR1 MNHEY and CDR2 SMNVEV (reference sequence). The CDR3 consists of 14 residues. The V end was cut by 4 bases, the J end by 1 base, with 10 bases between. CDR3 amino acids: CASSSQTGNTEAFF. CDR3 nucleotides: TGTGCCAGCAGTTCCCAGACAGGGAACACTGAAGCTTTCTTT.

This clonotype was counted ten times or more. This chain joins TRBV7-6 and TRBJ2-1; D is uncertain. Looked up from germline, CDR1 is SGHVS and CDR2 is FNYEAQ. V gave up 5 bases and J gave up 4 bases, with 18 bases separating them. The CDR3 spans 16 residues. The CDR3 loop reads CASSTQMFSMYNEQFF. For the CDR3, the DNA is TGTGCCAGCAGCACCCAGATGTTTAGTATGTACAATGAGCAGTTCTTC.

This clonotype was counted at least ten times. J is TRBJ2-5 and V is TRBV2; D is possibly TRBD1 or TRBD2 (6 bases each). Germline CDR1 and CDR2: SNHLY and FYNNEI. The V gene lost 7 bases and the J gene lost 2 bases, with 17 bases spanning the gap. The CDR3 covers 15 residues. CDR3 coding DNA: TGTGCCAGCAAGGGGGGATCAGGTCGGCAAGAGACCCAGTACTTC. This codes for CASKGGSGRQETQYF. The whole variable domain, remainder taken from reference TRBV2 and TRBJ2-5, is EPEVTQTPSHQVTQMGQEVILRCVPISNHLYFYWYRQILGQKVEFLVSFYNNEISEKSEIFDDQFSVERPDGSNFTLKIRSTKLEDSAMYFCASKGGSGRQETQYFGPGTRLLVL.

This clonotype was picked up many times. The chain couples TRBV6-2 or TRBV6-3 to TRBJ1-5; D is undetermined. CDR3 size: 13 residues. Germline loops: CDR1 MNHEY, CDR2 SVGEGT. Trimming stripped 5 bases from V and 3 bases from J, with 8 bases between. CDR3 region: CASSLRTNQPQHF. The CDR3 DNA follows: TGTGCCAGCAGTCTGCGGACCAATCAGCCCCAGCATTTT.

This clonotype has only a few counts. V is TRBV7-3 and J is TRBJ2-1; 14 bases align to TRBD2. Germline values: CDR1 SGHTA, CDR2 FQGTGA. Unmatched junction bases numbered 16, after V lost 5 bases and J lost 7 bases. The CDR3 runs 19 residues. The CDR3 DNA follows: TGTGCCAGCAGCCTACGACTAGCGGGAGGGTTAAGGGAAGGGAATGAGCAGTTCTTC. Protein sequence: CASSLRLAGGLREGNEQFF.

The chain combines TRBV5-1 with TRBJ2-7; TRBD1 matches 7 bases. This CDR3 is 12 amino acids long. V was clipped by 2 bases and J by 12 bases; unmatched bases: 8. The germline V gene encodes CDR1 SGHRS and CDR2 YFSETQ. The CDR3 here is CASSFTGEPRYF. The DNA for the CDR3 is TGCGCCAGCAGCTTTACAGGGGAGCCGCGGTACTTC.

This clonotype showed up just a few times. The rearrangement links TRBV18 to TRBJ2-7; D is unresolved. The CDR3 consists of 13 residues. Looked up from germline, CDR1 is KGHSH and CDR2 is LQKENI. The germline V and J ends were trimmed by 3 bases and 4 bases, with 10 bases remaining between them. CDR3 bases: TGTGCCAGCTCACCGGATCTGAGATACGAGCAGTACTTC. It is translated as CASSPDLRYEQYF. The variable domain in full, with the rest retrieved from reference TRBV18 and TRBJ2-7, is NAGVMQNPRHLVRRRGQEARLRCSPMKGHSHVYWYRQLPEEGLKFMVYLQKENIIDESGMPKERFSAEFPKEGPSILRIQQVVRGDSAAYFCASSPDLRYEQYFGPGTRLTVT.

The sample holds many counts of this clonotype. V is TRBV11-2 and J is TRBJ1-4; no definite D call. Germline V gene lookup returns CDR1 SGHAT and CDR2 FQNNGV. This CDR3 is built from 14 residues. V lost 3 bases to trimming and J lost 0 bases, with 5 bases between them. CDR3 nucleotide sequence: TGTGCCAGCAGCTTTGATGCAACTAATGAAAAACTGTTTTTT. Translation gives CASSFDATNEKLFF.

V usage is TRBV6-1 and J usage is TRBJ2-3; TRBD2 matches at 7 bases. The CDR3 runs to 16 residues. V lost 2 bases, J lost 2 bases, and 7 bases stayed unmatched. Germline V lookup: CDR1 MNHNS, CDR2 SASEGT. The CDR3 spells CASSERGLQATDTQYF. The CDR3 coding sequence is TGTGCCAGCAGTGAAAGGGGACTACAAGCCACAGATACGCAGTATTTT.

The chain joins TRBV7-9 to TRBJ2-3, with TRBD2 identical over 7 bases. Germline trimming cut 5 bases from V and 2 bases from J; bases unmatched to any gene: 13. Looked up from germline, CDR1 is SEHNR and CDR2 is FQNEAQ (reference sequence). The CDR3 consists of 17 residues. CDR3 sequence: CASSRPEASGNTDTQYF. The DNA for the CDR3 is TGTGCCAGCAGCCGGCCCGAGGCTAGCGGAAACACAGATACGCAGTATTTT.

V gene TRBV14 combines with J gene TRBJ1-6, with TRBD1 identical over 8 bases. CDR1 and CDR2 from the germline V gene are SGHDN and FVKESK. The CDR3 covers 20 residues. The junction had 25 bases not matched to a gene; V was cut back by 3 bases and J by 12 bases. The DNA of the CDR3 is TGTGCCAGCAGCCACCCCCGAAGAAGAAGACAGGGGAGGGCTGAGGTACCCCTCCACTTT. Translated, it gives CASSHPRRRRQGRAEVPLHF. Complete variable domain (other parts from reference TRBV14 and TRBJ1-6): EAGVTQFPSHSVIEKGQTVTLRCDPISGHDNLYWYRRVMGKEIKFLLHFVKESKQDESGMPNNRFLAERTGGTYSTLKVQPAELEDSGVYFCASSHPRRRRQGRAEVPLHFGNGTRLTVT.

This chain uses TRBV12-3 or TRBV12-4 with TRBJ2-5; D is perhaps TRBD2 (5 bases). The V end was cut by 2 bases, the J end by 4 bases, with 11 bases between. There are 14 residues in the CDR3. The CDR3 region is CASSLRTGRETQYF. The DNA of the CDR3 is TGTGCCAGCAGTTTAAGGACTGGCCGAGAGACCCAGTACTTC.